The 29 T cell receptor beta chains given below trace back to one sample, sequenced in a study of beta chain features in type 1 diabetes. The authors reverse transcribed all of the isolated RNA, so sequencing captured expressed TCRB transcripts. This table comes from immunoSEQ multiplex PCR, and its TCRdb copy is limited to in-frame clones, with some not included. The top ten hold 0.4% to 0.5% of the sample, which has around 160,000 clones, about 50% seen once. Sequenced sample: Tregs from blood. These receptors all stem from a man younger than 30 in good health.

The chain couples TRBV7-8 to TRBJ2-2; 8 bases fit TRBD1. The trim removed 6 bases at V and 4 bases at J, leaving 7 bases unmatched. Looked up from germline, CDR1 is SGHVS and CDR2 is FQNEAQ. This CDR3 has 15 amino acids. Here the CDR3 DNA reads TGTGCCAGCAGGAGGACAGGGTCGAGCACCGGGGAGCTGTTTTTT. Its translation: CASRRTGSSTGELFF.

This clone was counted a few times. The chain couples TRBV7-2 to TRBJ2-5, with 7 bases aligning to TRBD1. Germline V gene lookup returns CDR1 SGHTA and CDR2 FQGNSA. Germline trimming cut 5 bases from V and 4 bases from J; bases unmatched to any gene: 4. The CDR3 loop spans 13 amino acids. In DNA, the CDR3 is TGTGCCAGCAGCCCGGGACAGCGAGAGACCCAGTACTTC. Translation gives CASSPGQRETQYF.

The table lists this clone with a few counts. The V call is TRBV6-1, the J call TRBJ2-7; 8 bases match TRBD1. Germline loops: CDR1 MNHNS, CDR2 SASEGT. The CDR3 runs 15 residues. Trimming took 4 bases from V and 3 from J; bases not matched to a gene: 8. CDR3 DNA: TGTGCCAGCAGTGTTGTGGGACAGGAGGACTACGAGCAGTACTTC. It translates to CASSVVGQEDYEQYF.

This sequence joins TRBV28 and TRBJ2-1, with 10 bases aligning to TRBD1. The CDR3 covers 13 residues. Germline V CDR1 and CDR2: MDHEN, SYDVKM. V was pared by 10 bases and J by 6 bases, with 6 bases of the junction left unmatched. The CDR3 bases are TGTGCCACCTGGGACAGGGGAATCAATGAGCAGTTCTTC. It is translated as CATWDRGINEQFF.

The genes are TRBV30 and TRBJ2-7, with 9 bases that match TRBD1. This CDR3 is 14 amino acids long. V was clipped by 2 bases and J by 1 base; unmatched bases: 3. Germline CDR1 is GTSNPN and CDR2 is SVGIG (reference sequence). In nucleotides, the CDR3 is TGTGCCTGGAGTACAGGGGGCTCGTCCTACGAGCAGTACTTC. It encodes CAWSTGGSSYEQYF.

This sequence joins TRBV7-2 and TRBJ2-6, with no clear D. This CDR3 spans 17 amino acids. Trimming pared 5 bases from V and 0 bases from J, leaving 14 bases between. Germline CDR1 and CDR2: SGHTA and FQGNSA. The CDR3 sequence is CASSHIYRASGANVLTF. CDR3 DNA: TGTGCCAGCAGCCACATTTATCGTGCCTCTGGGGCCAACGTCCTGACTTTC.

The rearrangement joins TRBV4-3 to TRBJ1-2; D call uncertain. The CDR3 runs 14 residues. Germline V gene data show CDR1 as LGHNA and CDR2 as YSLEER. V lost 5 bases and J 8 bases, leaving 18 bases between the germline ends. CDR3 loop: CASSRRAYSGGYTF. As DNA, the CDR3 is TGCGCCAGCAGCAGGAGGGCCTATTCGGGAGGCTACACCTTC.

There are a few counts of this clone. This sequence joins TRBV9 and TRBJ2-3, with 8 nucleotides matching TRBD2. Germline V gene lookup returns CDR1 SGDLS and CDR2 YYNGEE. The length of the CDR3 is 15 residues. The V gene end was trimmed by 5 bases and the J gene end by 3 bases; junction bases not matched to a gene: 8. The CDR3 region has the DNA TGTGCCAGCAGGTTTGGCGGGAGGAGGACAGATACGCAGTATTTT. This translates into CASRFGGRRTDTQYF.

This chain connects TRBV9 to TRBJ1-1, with 9 positions matching TRBD1. Germline trimming cut 0 bases from V and 10 bases from J; bases unmatched to any gene: 4. The CDR3 has 13 amino acids. From germline, CDR1 is SGDLS and CDR2 YYNGEE. In DNA form, the CDR3 reads TGTGCCAGCAGCGTAGTTGGGACAGGGAGAGCTTTCTTT. Translation gives CASSVVGTGRAFF.

This sequence joins TRBV23-1 and TRBJ2-7; weak D call: TRBD1 (6 bases). TRBV23-1 is an ORF, and what it does is uncertain. Trimming stripped 4 bases from V and 2 bases from J, with 15 bases between. The CDR3 loop spans 15 amino acids. For the CDR3, the DNA is TGCGCCAGCAGTCTCCCGGGACAACAACCCTACGAGCAGTACTTC. Its translation: CASSLPGQQPYEQYF.

The chain carries TRBV5-1 and TRBJ2-5; 7 nucleotides agree with TRBD2. The CDR3 sequence is 14 residues long. The junction had 3 bases not matched to a gene; V was cut back by 0 bases and J by 4 bases. The germline gives CDR1 SGHRS, CDR2 YFSETQ. The CDR3 bases are TGCGCCAGCAGCTTGGATGGGAGGGCAGAGACCCAGTACTTC. Residues: CASSLDGRAETQYF.

The chain combines TRBV7-9 with TRBJ2-7; 10 positions agree with TRBD1. Unmatched junction bases numbered 6, after V lost 4 bases and J lost 3 bases. Germline V gives CDR1 SEHNR, CDR2 FQNEAQ (reference sequence). The CDR3 covers 15 residues. The CDR3: CASSSRDRGLYEQYF. The CDR3 nucleotides read TGTGCCAGCAGCTCCCGGGACAGGGGTCTCTACGAGCAGTACTTC. The full variable domain, with the rest looked up from reference TRBV7-9 and TRBJ2-7, is DTGVSQNPRHKITKRGQNVTFRCDPISEHNRLYWYRQTLGQGPEFLTYFQNEAQLEKSRLLSDRFSAERPKGSFSTLEIQRTEQGDSAMYLCASSSRDRGLYEQYFGPGTRLTVT.

The CDR3 coding sequence is TGTGCCAGCAGTTTAGTTGATAGGGGGATGGCCTATGGCTACACCTTC. This encodes CASSLVDRGMAYGYTF. The V and J genes are TRBV28 and TRBJ1-2, with D possibly TRBD1 on 6 matching bases. Germline CDR1 reads MDHEN; CDR2 reads SYDVKM. Trimming removed 2 bases from V and 4 bases from J, with 17 bases in between. CDR3 length: 16 residues.

The chain employs TRBV9 and TRBJ2-7; a weak D match, TRBD1 (6 bases). The CDR3 covers 14 residues. Trimming cost V 0 bases and J 2 bases, with 9 bases left between them. Germline V gene lookup returns CDR1 SGDLS and CDR2 YYNGEE. The CDR3 nucleotides are TGTGCCAGCAGCGTAGGACAGGACACCTACGAGCAGTACTTC. Its protein is CASSVGQDTYEQYF. The whole variable domain, filled in from reference TRBV9 and TRBJ2-7, reads DSGVTQTPKHLITATGQRVTLRCSPRSGDLSVYWYQQSLDQGLQFLIQYYNGEERAKGNILERFSAQQFPDLHSELNLSSLELGDSALYFCASSVGQDTYEQYFGPGTRLTVT.

The chain employs TRBV7-2 and TRBJ1-6; the D gene is possibly TRBD1 (6 bases). Germline V lookup: CDR1 SGHTA, CDR2 FQGNSA. The CDR3 sequence is 14 residues long. V lost 2 bases, J lost 5 bases, and 7 bases lay in between. CDR3 sequence: CASSLRTDNSPLHF. The DNA of the CDR3 is TGTGCCAGCAGCTTACGGACAGATAATTCACCCCTCCACTTT.

This sequence joins TRBV6-6 and TRBJ2-1; 7 bases align to TRBD1. CDR3 length: 13 residues. V lost 4 bases to trimming and J lost 4 bases; unmatched junction nucleotides: 1. CDR1 MNHNY and CDR2 SVGAGI come from the germline V gene (reference sequence). This CDR3 reads CASSWDRYNEQFF. As DNA, the CDR3 is TGTGCCAGCAGTTGGGACAGATACAATGAGCAGTTCTTC.

In this sample, this clone turned up a few times. V gene TRBV5-6 combines with J gene TRBJ1-4, with 10 bases identical to TRBD1. Trimming removed 2 bases from V and 5 bases from J; junction bases left unmatched: 3. Germline V gives CDR1 SGHDT, CDR2 YYEEEE. This CDR3 is built from 15 residues. CDR3 amino acids: CASSFWGQGNEKLFF. The CDR3 region has the DNA TGTGCCAGCAGCTTCTGGGGACAGGGGAATGAAAAACTGTTTTTT. Filled out from reference TRBV5-6 and TRBJ1-4, the complete variable domain reads DAGVTQSPTHLIKTRGQQVTLRCSPKSGHDTVSWYQQALGQGPQFIFQYYEEEERQRGNFPDRFSGHQFPNYSSELNVNALLLGDSALYLCASSFWGQGNEKLFFGSGTQLSVL.

The chain carries TRBV7-9 and TRBJ2-7, with 8 bases lining up with TRBD1. CDR1 and CDR2 (germline): SEHNR, FQNEAQ (reference sequence). The CDR3 totals 14 residues. V was pared by 4 bases and J by 5 bases, with 7 bases of the junction left unmatched. CDR3 in DNA: TGTGCCAGCAGCTACCTGGACAGGGCGCACGAGCAGTACTTC. Translated: CASSYLDRAHEQYF.

This clone ranks as medium-sized. The chain links TRBV7-6 to TRBJ2-1, with 11 nucleotides matching TRBD1. CDR3 length: 13 amino acids. Germline CDR1 SGHVS, CDR2 FNYEAQ. V was clipped by 4 bases and J by 8 bases; unmatched bases: 1. The CDR3 reads CASSWTGGDEQFF. DNA of the CDR3: TGTGCCAGCAGCTGGACAGGGGGCGATGAGCAGTTCTTC.

This chain uses TRBV5-1 with TRBJ2-7; 12 nucleotides agree with TRBD2. Germline assignment: CDR1 SGHRS and CDR2 YFSETQ. V dropped 0 bases and J dropped 5; count of bases not matched to a gene: 12. The CDR3 has 18 residues. CDR3 DNA sequence: TGCGCCAGCAGCTTGGGACTAGCGGGGGCATCAAGTCTAGACGAGCAGTACTTC. It specifies CASSLGLAGASSLDEQYF.

The J gene is TRBJ1-1, the V gene TRBV18; D remains unclear. The germline gives CDR1 KGHSH, CDR2 LQKENI. The V end was cut by 4 bases, the J end by 4 bases, with 7 bases between. The length of the CDR3 is 12 residues. The CDR3 DNA follows: TGTGCCAGCTCACGTGCGAGCACTGAAGCTTTCTTT. Translating it yields CASSRASTEAFF. Based on the CDR3 plus reference TRBV18 and TRBJ1-1, the full variable domain is NAGVMQNPRHLVRRRGQEARLRCSPMKGHSHVYWYRQLPEEGLKFMVYLQKENIIDESGMPKERFSAEFPKEGPSILRIQQVVRGDSAAYFCASSRASTEAFFGQGTRLTVV.

The rearrangement joins TRBV6-1 to TRBJ1-1, with 7 bases lining up with TRBD1. Per germline, CDR1 MNHNS and CDR2 SASEGT. This CDR3 spans 15 amino acids. The V and J ends lost 8 bases and 6 bases, in that order; junction bases with no gene match: 15. The CDR3 coding sequence is TGTGCCAGCTCAGGAAGAGGGGGCGCGATCGCTGAAGCTTTCTTT. This codes for CASSGRGGAIAEAFF.

The gene calls are TRBV9 and TRBJ2-3, with D perhaps TRBD2 (5 bases). The CDR3 consists of 13 residues. CDR1 SGDLS and CDR2 YYNGEE come from the germline V gene. The V and J ends lost 4 bases and 4 bases respectively, with 10 bases between them. The DNA for the CDR3 is TGTGCCAGCAGCCCCCTAGCCCCAGATACGCAGTATTTT. Amino acids: CASSPLAPDTQYF.

The rearrangement links TRBV10-3 to TRBJ2-2, with a tentative D call TRBD2 (5 bases). Germline lookup yields CDR1 ENHRY and CDR2 SYGVKD. V shed 5 bases and J shed 6 bases, with 16 bases lying between them. This CDR3 comprises 15 residues. In DNA, the CDR3 is TGTGCCATCAGTACCGGGGTCGGGGAATCCGGGGAGCTGTTTTTT. Amino acid sequence: CAISTGVGESGELFF.

The J gene is TRBJ2-6, the V gene TRBV18, with D hard to call. Trimming removed 4 bases from V and 0 bases from J, with 4 bases in between. This CDR3 is built from 14 residues. CDR1 and CDR2 from the germline V gene are KGHSH and LQKENI. In DNA form, the CDR3 reads TGTGCCAGCTCACGTATCTCTGGGGCCAACGTCCTGACTTTC. It yields the protein CASSRISGANVLTF.

This clone was seen a handful of times. The chain joins TRBV6-6 to TRBJ1-2, with a weak D call TRBD1 (5 bases). The CDR3 spans 14 residues. Germline V gives CDR1 MNHNY, CDR2 SVGAGI (reference sequence). V was pared by 8 bases and J by 2 bases, with 15 bases between. This chain's CDR3 is CASGPRGANYGYTF. As DNA, the CDR3 is TGTGCCAGCGGTCCCCGCGGGGCGAACTATGGCTACACCTTC.

This chain joins TRBV7-2 and TRBJ1-5; 8 bases line up with TRBD1. After removal of 4 bases from V and 5 bases from J, the junction contained 4 bases not matched to a gene. The CDR3 contains 14 residues. Germline V CDR1 and CDR2: SGHTA, FQGNSA. This chain's CDR3 is CASSSTGVYQPQHF. In nucleotides, the CDR3 is TGTGCCAGCAGCTCGACAGGGGTCTATCAGCCCCAGCATTTT.

V gene TRBV30 combines with J gene TRBJ1-4; the match to TRBD1 covers 10 bases. J lost 6 bases, V lost 2 bases, and 3 bases had no gene match. Germline V gene lookup returns CDR1 GTSNPN and CDR2 SVGIG (reference sequence). This CDR3 has 14 residues. Here the CDR3 reads CAWSRGTGDEKLFF. The DNA of the CDR3 is TGTGCCTGGAGTCGGGGGACAGGGGATGAAAAACTGTTTTTT.

This clone was detected only a few times. V and J are TRBV5-1 and TRBJ1-1, with 8 bases identical to TRBD1. V was pared by 3 bases and J by 6 bases, with 4 bases of the junction left unmatched. CDR3 length: 13 amino acids. Per germline, CDR1 SGHRS and CDR2 YFSETQ. CDR3 in amino acids: CASSSQGAAEAFF. The CDR3 DNA reads TGCGCCAGCAGCTCCCAGGGGGCGGCTGAAGCTTTCTTT. Full variable domain (outside the CDR3, taken from reference TRBV5-1 and TRBJ1-1): KAGVTQTPRYLIKTRGQQVTLSCSPISGHRSVSWYQQTPGQGLQFLFEYFSETQRNKGNFPGRFSGRQFSNSRSEMNVSTLELGDSALYLCASSSQGAAEAFFGQGTRLTVV.